The 29 T cell receptor beta chains below all came from one sample that was sequenced in a study of beta chain features in type 1 diabetes. Overall study findings and caveats: TCRB CDR3s were moderately but significantly shorter in Type 1 diabetes patients in all four CD4+ subsets.

No cognate antigen is known for these TCRs. What was sequenced were expressed TCRB transcripts, since all of the isolated RNA had been reverse transcribed. Data came from immunoSEQ multiplex PCR; TCRdb stores just in-frame clones and leaves some out. The sample has approximately 600,000 clones; roughly an eighth are singletons. The sequenced sample consisted of naive CD4+ T cells from blood. Receptor source: a man aged 30 to 39 with type 1 diabetes.

The chain couples TRBV7-9 to TRBJ1-5; the D is unclear. Trimming pared 4 bases from V and 5 bases from J, leaving 12 bases between. Germline CDR1 and CDR2: SEHNR and FQNEAQ (reference sequence). The CDR3 covers 14 residues. CDR3 sequence reads: CASSSIDGDQPQHF. Written as DNA, the CDR3 is TGTGCCAGCAGCTCTATAGACGGTGATCAGCCCCAGCATTTT.

The genes are TRBV7-9 and TRBJ2-7, with 12 bases matching TRBD1. CDR1 SEHNR and CDR2 FQNEAQ come from the germline V gene (reference sequence). J gave up 7 bases and V 6 bases, and 13 bases lay outside the gene matches. The CDR3 contains 16 residues. This CDR3 is CASRPRGGQGAGEQYF. The CDR3 DNA reads TGTGCCAGCAGGCCCAGAGGGGGACAGGGGGCAGGTGAGCAGTACTTC.

This clone was seen only a few times. CDR3 loop: CSAGLEGLGDTQYF. The DNA of the CDR3 is TGCAGCGCCGGCCTCGAGGGCCTTGGAGATACGCAGTATTTT. The chain links TRBV29-1 to TRBJ2-3, with D possibly matching TRBD2 (5 bases). The V and J ends lost 7 bases and 5 bases respectively, with 19 bases between them. CDR1 is SQVTM, CDR2 ANQGSEA, per germline. CDR3 length equals 14 residues.

This clone appeared a few times. V and J are TRBV5-1 and TRBJ1-5; possible D gene TRBD1, 5 bases. CDR3 length: 15 amino acids. Trimming removed 4 bases from V and 4 bases from J, with 15 bases in between. Germline values: CDR1 SGHRS, CDR2 YFSETQ. CDR3 residues: CASSPGTGMNQPQHF. The DNA of the CDR3 is TGCGCCAGCAGCCCCGGGACGGGAATGAATCAGCCCCAGCATTTT.

CDR3 residues: CSVDVERLAGEVGELFF. CDR3 nucleotides: TGCAGCGTTGATGTGGAACGTCTAGCGGGGGAGGTCGGGGAGCTGTTTTTT. This sequence joins TRBV29-1 and TRBJ2-2; TRBD2 agrees at 10 bases. V lost 3 bases to trimming and J lost 7 bases; unmatched junction nucleotides: 14. Germline V CDR1 and CDR2: SQVTM, ANQGSEA. The CDR3 spans 17 residues.

There are a few counts of this clone. This chain joins TRBV15 and TRBJ2-7, with 9 positions matching TRBD1. Germline CDR1 and CDR2: LNHNV and YYDKDF (reference sequence). This CDR3 comprises 15 residues. V shed 2 bases and J 6 bases; nucleotides not matched to a gene: 8. The CDR3, as DNA: TGTGCCACCAGCAGACAACCGGGACAGGGTTCCGAGCAGTACTTC. As protein: CATSRQPGQGSEQYF.

This clone was seen only a few times. V usage is TRBV7-3 and J usage is TRBJ2-3, with 8 bases lining up with TRBD2. J gave up 1 base and V 2 bases, and 8 bases lay outside the gene matches. The CDR3 totals 17 residues. Per germline, CDR1 SGHTA and CDR2 FQGTGA. Here the CDR3 reads CASSLGQAGVGTDTQYF. The CDR3 coding sequence is TGTGCCAGCAGCTTAGGACAAGCGGGGGTTGGCACAGATACGCAGTATTTT.

The chain is built from TRBV14 and TRBJ2-1, with a weak D call TRBD1 (6 bases). This CDR3 spans 16 amino acids. CDR1 is SGHDN and CDR2 is FVKESK in the germline V gene. The V and J ends lost 5 bases and 6 bases respectively, with 20 bases between them. The CDR3 sequence is CASSIRQELPTNEQFF. The CDR3 nucleotides read TGTGCCAGCAGCATCCGACAGGAATTACCTACCAATGAGCAGTTCTTC.

To note about this clone: The sample has other DNA sequences that encode this CDR3 too. The chain employs TRBV7-9 and TRBJ1-5; D gene unclear. The CDR3 covers 13 residues. V was trimmed by 1 base and J by 4 bases, leaving 5 bases between them. CDR1 SEHNR and CDR2 FQNEAQ come from the germline V gene (reference sequence). The chain's CDR3 is CASSLDGNQPQHF. In nucleotides, the CDR3 is TGTGCCAGCAGCTTAGACGGGAATCAGCCCCAGCATTTT.

The genes are TRBV29-1 and TRBJ1-3; 7 bases line up with TRBD1. With 0 bases clipped from V and 4 bases from J, the junction kept 9 bases outside the gene matches. Per the germline V gene, CDR1 is SQVTM and CDR2 is ANQGSEA. The CDR3 totals 16 residues. In DNA form, the CDR3 reads TGCAGCGTTGAAGATCGAATGCGACAGGGAGGAAACACCATATATTTT. This translates into CSVEDRMRQGGNTIYF.

This clone was detected only a few times. V is TRBV4-3 and J is TRBJ2-1; 10 bases line up with TRBD2. V was pared by 3 bases and J by 4 bases, with 3 bases of the junction left unmatched. This CDR3 is 15 amino acids long. Germline V CDR1 and CDR2: LGHNA, YSLEER. CDR3 sequence reads: CASSQSGGGYNEQFF. CDR3 in DNA: TGCGCCAGCAGCCAGAGCGGGGGGGGTTACAATGAGCAGTTCTTC.

The CDR3 protein is CASSAAGSRTDTQYF. CDR3 bases: TGCGCCAGCAGCGCTGCCGGGAGCCGCACAGATACGCAGTATTTT. The chain carries TRBV5-1 and TRBJ2-3; tentative D call: TRBD2 (6 bases). The CDR3 spans 15 residues. Trimming took 4 bases from V and 1 from J, leaving 13 bases between them. The germline CDR1 and CDR2 sequences are SGHRS and YFSETQ.

This clone was detected only a few times. The chain carries TRBV30 and TRBJ1-2, with D maybe TRBD1 (6 bases). CDR1 GTSNPN and CDR2 SVGIG come from the germline V gene (reference sequence). The CDR3 runs 11 residues. V gave up 4 bases and J gave up 9 bases, with 12 bases separating them. CDR3 region: CAWTKGGSYTF. In DNA, the CDR3 is TGTGCCTGGACCAAAGGGGGGAGCTACACCTTC.

This chain links TRBV2 with TRBJ2-3; D might be TRBD1 (6 bases). The CDR3 has 14 amino acids. Looked up from germline, CDR1 is SNHLY and CDR2 is FYNNEI. Trimming pared 7 bases from V and 0 bases from J, leaving 11 bases between. The CDR3 sequence: CASKGQGSTDTQYF. CDR3 nucleotide sequence: TGTGCCAGCAAAGGGCAGGGGAGCACAGATACGCAGTATTTT.

This clone was detected only a few times. This sample also contains other DNA sequences that code for the same CDR3. The V gene is TRBV7-8, the J gene TRBJ1-1; D gene ambiguous. Germline CDR1 is SGHVS and CDR2 is FQNEAQ. V lost 5 bases and J lost 1, with 8 bases in between. The CDR3 is 13 residues long. CDR3 protein: CASSATRNTEAFF. The CDR3 DNA follows: TGTGCCAGCAGCGCCACACGGAACACTGAAGCTTTCTTT.

This chain links TRBV19 with TRBJ2-7; D is perhaps TRBD1 (5 bases). CDR3 length: 14 amino acids. V was trimmed by 1 base and J by 2 bases, leaving 9 bases between them. Per the germline V gene, CDR1 is LNHDA and CDR2 is SQIVND (reference sequence). The CDR3 protein is CASSIGQTPYEQYF. DNA for the CDR3: TGTGCCAGTAGTATAGGACAGACCCCCTACGAGCAGTACTTC.

There are a few counts of this clone. The CDR3 DNA reads TGCAGCGCCGTACAGGGCCGATACAATGAGCAGTTCTTC. This encodes CSAVQGRYNEQFF. V is TRBV29-1 and J is TRBJ2-1; possible D gene TRBD1, 6 bases. Germline V CDR1 and CDR2: SQVTM, ANQGSEA. V was pared by 7 bases and J by 4 bases, with 14 bases between. This CDR3 has 13 residues.

V is TRBV9 and J is TRBJ2-4, with D possibly being TRBD1 (7 bases). The CDR3 contains 14 residues. V shed 3 bases and J shed 6 bases, with 13 bases lying between them. CDR1 and CDR2 (germline): SGDLS, YYNGEE. CDR3 in amino acids: CASSAQGGGNIQYF. The CDR3 bases are TGTGCCAGCAGCGCTCAGGGGGGTGGAAACATTCAGTACTTC.

The chain recombines TRBV4-3 with TRBJ1-5; 7 bases match TRBD1. V dropped 3 bases and J dropped 0; count of bases not matched to a gene: 11. The CDR3 contains 18 residues. The germline V gene has CDR1 LGHNA and CDR2 YSLEER. CDR3 region: CASSHLDPGQLSNQPQHF. The CDR3, as DNA: TGCGCCAGCAGCCACCTAGACCCGGGACAGCTTAGCAATCAGCCCCAGCATTTT.

The chain couples TRBV9 to TRBJ2-1, with D unresolved. The CDR3 is made up of 15 amino acids. With 0 bases removed from V and 0 bases from J, the gap between germline ends came to 7 bases. CDR1 is SGDLS and CDR2 is YYNGEE in the germline V gene. CDR3 in amino acids: CASSVALSSYNEQFF. The CDR3, as DNA: TGTGCCAGCAGCGTAGCGCTGAGCTCCTACAATGAGCAGTTCTTC.

This clone came up a few times. The V and J genes are TRBV5-6 and TRBJ2-2, with D tentatively TRBD1 (6 bases). V was shortened by 2 bases and J by 0 bases, with 8 bases between the two germline ends. The CDR3 has 15 amino acids. Germline V gene lookup returns CDR1 SGHDT and CDR2 YYEEEE. CDR3 nucleotides: TGTGCCAGCAGCTTCCAGGGGTCGAACACCGGGGAGCTGTTTTTT. Its protein product is CASSFQGSNTGELFF. Combining the CDR3 with reference TRBV5-6 and TRBJ2-2 gives the whole variable domain DAGVTQSPTHLIKTRGQQVTLRCSPKSGHDTVSWYQQALGQGPQFIFQYYEEEERQRGNFPDRFSGHQFPNYSSELNVNALLLGDSALYLCASSFQGSNTGELFFGEGSRLTVL.

The chain employs TRBV5-1 and TRBJ2-3; tentative D call: TRBD1 (5 bases). The V end lost 4 bases, the J end lost 6 bases, and 18 bases lay between the germline ends. This CDR3 comprises 15 residues. Germline V gives CDR1 SGHRS, CDR2 YFSETQ. This CDR3 is CASSLPQGPTDTQYF. In DNA, the CDR3 is TGCGCCAGCAGCCTACCCCAGGGCCCGACCGATACGCAGTATTTT.

This clone was observed a few times. The V call is TRBV19, the J call TRBJ2-7; no firm D call. The length of the CDR3 is 12 residues. CDR1 is LNHDA and CDR2 is SQIVND in the germline V gene (reference sequence). The V gene lost 4 bases and the J gene lost 8 bases, with 12 bases spanning the gap. CDR3 sequence (DNA): TGTGCCAGTAGTAGCATCCCTCATCAGCAGTACTTC. It specifies CASSSIPHQQYF.

CDR3: CASTLTGQPGDTQYF. The CDR3 nucleotides are TGTGCCAGCACCCTAACGGGCCAGCCGGGGGATACGCAGTATTTT. V usage is TRBV9 and J usage is TRBJ2-3; TRBD2 is a possible D gene (5 bases). Per the germline V gene, CDR1 is SGDLS and CDR2 is YYNGEE. Trimming cost V 6 bases and J 6 bases, with 20 bases left between them. This CDR3 spans 15 amino acids.

This clone was seen a few times. The rearrangement joins TRBV11-2 to TRBJ2-7, with D perhaps matching TRBD1 (5 bases). CDR1 is SGHAT and CDR2 is FQNNGV in the germline V gene. This CDR3 is 14 amino acids long. The V end was cut by 5 bases, the J end by 1 base, with 12 bases between. CDR3 sequence: CASSLQVDSYEQYF. The CDR3, as DNA: TGTGCCAGCAGCCTACAGGTGGATTCCTACGAGCAGTACTTC.

The CDR3 region is CATSNHKVRTDTQYF. In DNA, the CDR3 is TGTGCCACCAGCAATCACAAAGTTCGCACAGATACGCAGTATTTT. The chain links TRBV15 to TRBJ2-3; D gene unclear. The CDR3 spans 15 residues. Trimming took off 4 bases at V and 1 base at J, with 12 bases between the two ends. CDR1 is LNHNV and CDR2 is YYDKDF in the germline V gene (reference sequence). Full variable domain (missing parts from reference TRBV15 and TRBJ2-3): DAMVIQNPRYQVTQFGKPVTLSCSQTLNHNVMYWYQQKSSQAPKLLFHYYDKDFNNEADTPDNFQSRRPNTSFCFLDIRSPGLGDTAMYLCATSNHKVRTDTQYFGPGTRLTVL.

The sample holds a few counts of this clone. This CDR3 reads CSVGFPGYEQYF. DNA of the CDR3: TGCAGCGTTGGCTTCCCGGGGTACGAGCAGTACTTC. V is TRBV29-1 and J is TRBJ2-7; TRBD2 is a possible D gene (5 bases). The V and J ends lost 4 bases and 4 bases respectively, with 11 bases between them. Germline CDR1 is SQVTM and CDR2 is ANQGSEA. This CDR3 region has 12 residues.

The chain recombines TRBV15 with TRBJ2-4; D may correspond to TRBD1 or TRBD2 (5 bases each). The CDR3 has 17 amino acids. Per the germline V gene, CDR1 is LNHNV and CDR2 is YYDKDF (reference sequence). V lost 3 bases and J 6 bases, leaving 21 bases between the germline ends. CDR3 DNA sequence: TGTGCCACCAGCAGGGGGGAAGGGCAGGGAGTGGGAAACATTCAGTACTTC. Translating gives CATSRGEGQGVGNIQYF.

This clone has a handful of counts. The chain employs TRBV10-3 and TRBJ1-1; the match to TRBD1 covers 7 bases. V trimming: 10 bases; J trimming: 2 bases; junction bases outside the gene matches: 7. This CDR3 is 13 amino acids long. Germline V gives CDR1 ENHRY, CDR2 SYGVKD. CDR3 sequence reads: CATRDSGNTEAFF. The CDR3 coding sequence is TGTGCCACCCGGGACAGCGGAAACACTGAAGCTTTCTTT.